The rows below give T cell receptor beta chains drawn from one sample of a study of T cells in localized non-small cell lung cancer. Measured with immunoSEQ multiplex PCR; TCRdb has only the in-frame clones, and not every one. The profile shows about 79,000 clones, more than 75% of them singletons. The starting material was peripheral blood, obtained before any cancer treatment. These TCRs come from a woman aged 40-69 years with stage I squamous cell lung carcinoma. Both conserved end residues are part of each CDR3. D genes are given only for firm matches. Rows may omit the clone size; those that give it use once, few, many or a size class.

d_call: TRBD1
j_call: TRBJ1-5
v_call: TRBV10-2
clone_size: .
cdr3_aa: CASRGQGSNQLQHF
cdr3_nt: TGCGCCAGCAGGGGACAGGGCAGCAATCAGCTCCAGCATTTT

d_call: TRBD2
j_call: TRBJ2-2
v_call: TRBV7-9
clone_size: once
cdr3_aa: CASSPAGLADTGELFF
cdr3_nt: TGTGCCAGCAGCCCCGCGGGACTAGCGGACACCGGGGAGCTGTTTTTT

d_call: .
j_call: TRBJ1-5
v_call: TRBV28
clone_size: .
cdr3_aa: CASSLSGSNQPQHF
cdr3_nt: TGTGCCAGCAGTTTATCAGGTAGCAATCAGCCCCAGCATTTT

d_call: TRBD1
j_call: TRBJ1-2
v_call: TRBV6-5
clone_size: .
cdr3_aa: CASSWARGPDYGYTF
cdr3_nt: TGTGCCAGCAGTTGGGCCAGGGGGCCGGACTATGGCTACACCTTC

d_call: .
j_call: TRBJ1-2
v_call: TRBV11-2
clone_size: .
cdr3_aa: CASSSTGTYGYTF
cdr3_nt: TGTGCCAGCAGCTCCACAGGGACCTATGGCTACACCTTC

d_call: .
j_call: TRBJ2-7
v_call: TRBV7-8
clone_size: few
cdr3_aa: CASSLTGQPHDPYEQYF
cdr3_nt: TGTGCCAGCAGCCTCACTGGACAGCCACACGATCCCTACGAGCAGTACTTC

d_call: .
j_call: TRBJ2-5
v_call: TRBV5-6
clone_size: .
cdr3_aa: CASSLRNGETQYF
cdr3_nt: TGTGCCAGCAGCTTGAGGAACGGGGAGACCCAGTACTTC

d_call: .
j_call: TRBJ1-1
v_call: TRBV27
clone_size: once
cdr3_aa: CASHKGVSTEAFF
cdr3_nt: TGTGCCAGCCATAAAGGTGTCTCCACTGAAGCTTTCTTT

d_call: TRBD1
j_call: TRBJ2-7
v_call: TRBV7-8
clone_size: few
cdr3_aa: CASSQTGVHEQYF
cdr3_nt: TGTGCCAGCAGCCAAACAGGGGTCCACGAGCAGTACTTC

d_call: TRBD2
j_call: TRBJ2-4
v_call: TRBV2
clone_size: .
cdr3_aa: CASSLAGGPAKNIQYF
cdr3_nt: TGTGCCAGCAGTTTGGCGGGGGGGCCGGCAAAAAACATTCAGTACTTC

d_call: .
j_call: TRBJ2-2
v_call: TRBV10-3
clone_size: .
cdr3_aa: CAISEKGVRDTGELFF
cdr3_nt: TGTGCCATCAGTGAGAAGGGGGTAAGAGACACCGGGGAGCTGTTTTTT

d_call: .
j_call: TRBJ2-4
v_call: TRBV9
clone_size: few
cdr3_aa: CASSVGGGGIQYF
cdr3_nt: TGTGCCAGCAGCGTAGGAGGGGGAGGCATTCAGTACTTC

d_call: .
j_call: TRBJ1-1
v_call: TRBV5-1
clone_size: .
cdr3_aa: CASSARDDTEAFF
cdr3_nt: TGCGCCAGCAGCGCCAGGGACGACACTGAAGCTTTCTTT

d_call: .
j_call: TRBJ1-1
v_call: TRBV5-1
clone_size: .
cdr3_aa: CASSLGPGNTEAFF
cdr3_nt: TGCGCCAGCAGCTTGGGGCCAGGGAACACTGAAGCTTTCTTT

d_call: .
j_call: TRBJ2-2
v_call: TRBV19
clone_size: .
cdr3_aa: CASSIEEGAGELFF
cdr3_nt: TGTGCCAGTAGTATAGAAGAGGGTGCCGGGGAGCTGTTTTTT

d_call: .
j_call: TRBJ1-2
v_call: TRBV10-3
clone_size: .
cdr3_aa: CAISETAIYGYTF
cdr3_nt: TGTGCCATCAGTGAGACAGCGATTTATGGCTACACCTTC

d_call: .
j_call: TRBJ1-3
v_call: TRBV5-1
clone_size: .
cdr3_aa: CASSSGQISSGNTIYF
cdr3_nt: TGCGCCAGCAGCTCTGGACAGATTTCCTCTGGAAACACCATATATTTT

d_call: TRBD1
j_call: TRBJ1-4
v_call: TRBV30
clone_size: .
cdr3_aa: CAWSAGTGGDEKLFF
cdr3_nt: TGTGCCTGGAGTGCTGGGACAGGGGGTGATGAAAAACTGTTTTTT

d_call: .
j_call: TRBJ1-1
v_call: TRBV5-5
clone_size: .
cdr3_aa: CASSLTGSNTEAFF
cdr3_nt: TGTGCCAGCAGCTTAACCGGGAGTAACACTGAAGCTTTCTTT

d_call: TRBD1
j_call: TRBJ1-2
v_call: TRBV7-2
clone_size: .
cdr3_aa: CASSLKTGGVLNYGYTF
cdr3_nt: TGTGCCAGCAGCTTAAAGACAGGGGGCGTTCTGAACTATGGCTACACCTTC

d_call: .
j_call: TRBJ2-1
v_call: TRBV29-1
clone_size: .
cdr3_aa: CSVERGRNEQFF
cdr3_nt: TGCAGCGTTGAACGGGGGCGGAATGAGCAGTTCTTC

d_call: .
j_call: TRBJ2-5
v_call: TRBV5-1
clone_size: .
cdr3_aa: CASRSVVGGQGTQYF
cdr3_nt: TGCGCCAGCAGGTCTGTAGTTGGGGGACAAGGGACCCAGTACTTC

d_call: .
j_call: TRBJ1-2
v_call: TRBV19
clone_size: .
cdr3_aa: CASDQDNYGYTF
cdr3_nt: TGTGCCAGCGATCAGGATAACTATGGCTACACCTTC

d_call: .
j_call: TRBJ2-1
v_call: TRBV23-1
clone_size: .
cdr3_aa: CASSYLDREYNEQFF
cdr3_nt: TGCGCCAGCAGTTATCTGGACCGAGAATACAATGAGCAGTTCTTC

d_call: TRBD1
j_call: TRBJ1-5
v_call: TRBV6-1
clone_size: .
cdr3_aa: CASGGQAISNQPQHF
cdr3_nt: TGTGCCAGCGGGGGACAGGCTATTAGCAATCAGCCCCAGCATTTT

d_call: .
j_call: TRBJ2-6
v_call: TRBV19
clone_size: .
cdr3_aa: CASSIDRRGLSGANVLTF
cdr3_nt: TGTGCCAGTAGTATAGATAGGCGGGGACTCTCTGGGGCCAACGTCCTGACTTTC

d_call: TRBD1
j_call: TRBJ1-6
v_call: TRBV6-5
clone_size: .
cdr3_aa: CASSETGRISPLHF
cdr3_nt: TGTGCCAGCAGTGAGACAGGGAGGATTTCACCCCTCCACTTT

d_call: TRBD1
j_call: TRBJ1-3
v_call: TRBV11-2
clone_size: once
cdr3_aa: CASRRDRVGNTIYF
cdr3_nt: TGTGCCAGCAGACGAGACAGGGTTGGAAACACCATATATTTT